One sample yielded the 13 T cell receptor beta chains listed below, sequenced in a study of blood T cell repertoires in COVID-19. Using immunoSEQ multiplex PCR, the repertoire was profiled, and TCRdb retains in-frame clones only, with some absent. Here the sample spans 50,000 to 70,000 clones, 85% to 90% being singletons. The sequenced sample was peripheral blood. The source of these receptors is a human donor with active COVID-19. The donor label of this sample is uncertain.

The V and J genes are TRBV27 and TRBJ2-7; the D gene is possibly TRBD1 (6 bases). V gave up 3 bases and J gave up 4 bases, with 16 bases separating them. The germline V gene has CDR1 MNHEY and CDR2 SMNVEV (reference sequence). The CDR3 is made up of 15 amino acids. The CDR3, as DNA: TGTGCCAGCAGTTTTCAGGGGATTGGAGGTTACGAGCAGTACTTC. Residues: CASSFQGIGGYEQYF.

J is TRBJ2-7 and V is TRBV14, with D hard to call. V was cut by 8 bases and J by 0 bases, with 11 bases left in between. CDR1 and CDR2 from the germline V gene are SGHDN and FVKESK. The CDR3 length is 13 residues. The CDR3 coding sequence is TGTGCCAGCGCCCCCCTGCGCTCCTACGAGCAGTACTTC. This codes for CASAPLRSYEQYF.

This chain uses TRBV25-1 with TRBJ2-6; the D is unclear. The V end lost 2 bases, the J end lost 2 bases, and 7 bases lay between the germline ends. The CDR3 totals 15 residues. The germline V gene encodes CDR1 MGHDK and CDR2 SYGVNS. In nucleotides, the CDR3 is TGTGCCAGCAGTGAACCGAGAGCTGGGGCCAACGTCCTGACTTTC. Translation gives CASSEPRAGANVLTF.

This clone showed up just a few times. J is TRBJ2-1 and V is TRBV7-9, with 8 positions matching TRBD1. V lost 5 bases and J lost 4; bases outside the gene matches: 7. This CDR3 region has 15 residues. CDR1 and CDR2 from the germline V gene are SEHNR and FQNEAQ (reference sequence). The DNA of the CDR3 is TGTGCCAGCAGCCCCAATAGGACAGGGTACAATGAGCAGTTCTTC. Its protein is CASSPNRTGYNEQFF.

This clone was counted a single time. This chain connects TRBV9 to TRBJ2-3, with 9 bases fitting TRBD1. The V and J ends lost 4 bases and 8 bases, in that order; junction bases with no gene match: 8. CDR3 length equals 14 residues. The germline CDR1 and CDR2 sequences are SGDLS and YYNGEE. For the CDR3, the DNA is TGTGCCAGCAGCACACGGACAGGGGTCCCTACGCAGTATTTT. This encodes CASSTRTGVPTQYF.

This chain joins TRBV28 and TRBJ2-5; D might be TRBD2 (5 bases). The CDR3 is 15 amino acids. CDR1 and CDR2 from the germline V gene are MDHEN and SYDVKM. Between the trimmed V and J ends, which lost 3 bases and 8 bases, there was a span of 19 bases. This chain's CDR3 is CASSFSRTGGGTQYF. CDR3 bases: TGTGCCAGCAGTTTCTCCCGGACCGGCGGAGGAACCCAGTACTTC.

The chain is built from TRBV27 and TRBJ2-6; TRBD1 aligns across 8 bases. This CDR3 is 16 amino acids long. After removal of 3 bases from V and 3 bases from J, the junction contained 4 bases not matched to a gene. Germline CDR1 is MNHEY and CDR2 is SMNVEV (reference sequence). The CDR3 DNA reads as TGTGCCAGCAGTTTCGGACAGGGAGTTGGGGCCAACGTCCTGACTTTC. Residues: CASSFGQGVGANVLTF.

The chain uses TRBV14 and TRBJ2-1; 15 bases line up with TRBD2. The ends lost 4 bases at V and 4 bases at J; junction bases unmatched: 5. Germline V lookup: CDR1 SGHDN, CDR2 FVKESK. The CDR3 extends over 17 amino acids. This chain's CDR3 is CASSPGTSGRWYNEQFF. The CDR3 region has the DNA TGTGCCAGCAGCCCTGGGACTAGCGGGAGGTGGTACAATGAGCAGTTCTTC.

This chain links TRBV27 with TRBJ1-5; 10 bases match TRBD1. V was clipped by 4 bases and J by 3 bases; unmatched bases: 3. The CDR3 contains 15 residues. Germline CDR1 is MNHEY and CDR2 is SMNVEV (reference sequence). The CDR3: CASSWTGGNNQPQHF. The CDR3 coding sequence is TGTGCCAGCAGTTGGACAGGGGGTAACAATCAGCCCCAGCATTTT.

The chain couples TRBV1 to TRBJ2-5; the table calls TRBD2, which could not be checked here. TRBV1 represents a pseudogene. The length of the CDR3 is 16 residues. The CDR3 region has the DNA TGCACCAGCAGCCACCTCCTACTCCCCGCGGAAGAGACCCAGTACTTC. It codes for CTSSHLLLPAEETQYF.

The J gene is TRBJ2-3, the V gene TRBV11-2; no reliable D call. V shed 7 bases and J shed 5 bases, with 16 bases lying between them. This CDR3 comprises 14 residues. Germline-derived CDR1 and CDR2 are SGHAT and FQNNGV. CDR3 sequence: CASTPTPGLDTQYF. In DNA form, the CDR3 reads TGTGCCAGCACCCCAACCCCCGGGTTAGATACGCAGTATTTT.

The gene calls are TRBV10-1 and TRBJ2-3, with 15 bases fitting TRBD2. V was clipped by 3 bases and J by 5 bases; unmatched bases: 9. CDR1 is WNHNN and CDR2 is SYGVQD in the germline V gene (reference sequence). The CDR3 is 18 amino acids. For the CDR3, the DNA is TGCGCCAGCAGTGACGATCGGACTAGCGGGGGGGCTCGAGATACGCAGTATTTT. It translates to CASSDDRTSGGARDTQYF.

This clone was seen a handful of times. J is TRBJ2-7 and V is TRBV7-8, with D possibly matching TRBD1 (7 bases). The germline gives CDR1 SGHVS, CDR2 FQNEAQ. V was trimmed by 1 base and J by 4 bases, leaving 11 bases between them. CDR3 size: 14 residues. CDR3: CASSLVPGGYEQYF. As DNA, the CDR3 is TGTGCCAGCAGCTTAGTTCCAGGGGGGTACGAGCAGTACTTC.